Each of the 6 T cell receptor beta chains below was sequenced from the same sample in a study of radiotherapy plus CTLA-4 blockade in lung cancer. This table comes from immunoSEQ multiplex PCR, and its TCRdb copy is limited to in-frame clones, with some not included. This table has some 30,000 clones, roughly 77% appearing once. The material sequenced was peripheral blood, taken from a patient treated with radiotherapy plus ipilimumab. These receptors all come from a human donor with non-small cell lung cancer that progressed on radiotherapy plus ipilimumab.

The chain recombines TRBV7-9 with TRBJ2-7; no definite D call. Looked up from germline, CDR1 is SEHNR and CDR2 is FQNEAQ (reference sequence). This CDR3 contains 14 residues. Trimming removed 1 base from V and 7 bases from J, with 14 bases in between. The CDR3 nucleotides are TGTGCCAGCAGCTTAGGGTCTACTCTACGAGAGCAGTACTTC. Translating it yields CASSLGSTLREQYF.

The rearrangement joins TRBV6-5 to TRBJ2-1; maybe TRBD2 (6 bases). The CDR3 totals 15 residues. V was clipped by 6 bases and J by 2 bases, with 14 bases between them. In germline, CDR1 is MNHEY, CDR2 SVGAGI. DNA of the CDR3: TGTGCCAGCAGCATGGTTAGCGGACCCTACAATGAGCAGTTCTTC. It yields the protein CASSMVSGPYNEQFF.

The chain couples TRBV5-4 to TRBJ2-3; perhaps TRBD2 as D (5 bases). Germline CDR1 reads SGHNT; CDR2 reads YYREEE (reference sequence). This CDR3 is 15 amino acids long. Between the trimmed V and J ends, which lost 0 bases and 4 bases, there was a span of 12 bases. CDR3 loop: CASSLAPSGADTQYF. The CDR3 DNA reads TGTGCCAGCAGCTTGGCGCCCTCCGGGGCAGATACGCAGTATTTT.

The J gene is TRBJ1-1, the V gene TRBV7-2; TRBD1 might be the D (6 bases). Deletions cut 3 bases from V and 4 bases from J, with 12 bases between. This CDR3 comprises 14 residues. Germline lookup yields CDR1 SGHTA and CDR2 FQGNSA. The DNA of the CDR3 is TGTGCCAGCAGCTTCGGCAGGGGCGGCACTGAAGCTTTCTTT. As protein: CASSFGRGGTEAFF. Filled out from reference TRBV7-2 and TRBJ1-1, the complete variable domain reads GAGVSQSPSNKVTEKGKDVELRCDPISGHTALYWYRQSLGQGLEFLIYFQGNSAPDKSGLPSDRFSAERTGGSVSTLTIQRTQQEDSAVYLCASSFGRGGTEAFFGQGTRLTVV.

J is TRBJ1-4 and V is TRBV14; TRBD1 agrees at 7 bases. Germline loops: CDR1 SGHDN, CDR2 FVKESK. The CDR3 runs 14 residues. Trimming cost V 4 bases and J 8 bases; bases outside gene matches: 7. CDR3 nucleotide sequence: TGTGCCAGCAGCCCAGGGGGTGTTGGGGAAAAACTGTTTTTT. This translates into CASSPGGVGEKLFF.

In its sample, this clone is medium-sized (0.01 to 0.1%). The chain employs TRBV6-1 and TRBJ1-3; possible D gene TRBD1, 5 bases. Germline V gives CDR1 MNHNS, CDR2 SASEGT. The V end was cut by 2 bases, the J end by 3 bases, with 8 bases between. This CDR3 region has 14 residues. The CDR3 DNA reads as TGTGCCAGCAGTGAACAGGGAGGTGGAAACACCATATATTTT. It yields the protein CASSEQGGGNTIYF.